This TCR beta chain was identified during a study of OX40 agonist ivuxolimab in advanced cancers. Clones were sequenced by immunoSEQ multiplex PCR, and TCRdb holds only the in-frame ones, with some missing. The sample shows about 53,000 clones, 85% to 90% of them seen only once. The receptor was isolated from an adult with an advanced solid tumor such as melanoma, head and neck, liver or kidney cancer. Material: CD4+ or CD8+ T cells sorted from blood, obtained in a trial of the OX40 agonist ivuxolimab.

Here the CDR3 DNA reads TGTGCCAGCAGGGGCTCCACAGATACGCAGTATTTT. Translated, it gives CASRGSTDTQYF. The chain couples TRBV2 to TRBJ2-3; D ambiguous. The germline gives CDR1 SNHLY, CDR2 FYNNEI. Trimming stripped 6 bases from V and 2 bases from J, with 6 bases between. The CDR3 is made up of 12 amino acids.